This T cell receptor (beta chain) stems from a study of technical replicates of blood from a few donors. The CDR3 has 14 amino acids. The V end was cut by 6 bases, the J end by 3 bases, with 13 bases between. Germline V lookup: CDR1 SGDLS, CDR2 YYNGEE. Profiling relied on immunoSEQ multiplex PCR, and the TCRdb table lists in-frame clones only, not all of them. The sample carries approximately 81,000 clones, approximately 96% recorded once. The chain combines TRBV9 with TRBJ2-1, with D maybe TRBD1 (6 bases). Sequencing was done on a sample of T cells isolated from PBMCs. The TCR sequence derives from a human donor in good health. CDR3 nucleotide sequence: TGTGCCAGCACCAAAGAGGGGGACTACAATGAGCAGTTCTTC. Translating it yields CASTKEGDYNEQFF. Together with reference TRBV9 and TRBJ2-1, the CDR3 gives the full variable domain: DSGVTQTPKHLITATGQRVTLRCSPRSGDLSVYWYQQSLDQGLQFLIQYYNGEERAKGNILERFSAQQFPDLHSELNLSSLELGDSALYFCASTKEGDYNEQFFGPGTRLTVL.